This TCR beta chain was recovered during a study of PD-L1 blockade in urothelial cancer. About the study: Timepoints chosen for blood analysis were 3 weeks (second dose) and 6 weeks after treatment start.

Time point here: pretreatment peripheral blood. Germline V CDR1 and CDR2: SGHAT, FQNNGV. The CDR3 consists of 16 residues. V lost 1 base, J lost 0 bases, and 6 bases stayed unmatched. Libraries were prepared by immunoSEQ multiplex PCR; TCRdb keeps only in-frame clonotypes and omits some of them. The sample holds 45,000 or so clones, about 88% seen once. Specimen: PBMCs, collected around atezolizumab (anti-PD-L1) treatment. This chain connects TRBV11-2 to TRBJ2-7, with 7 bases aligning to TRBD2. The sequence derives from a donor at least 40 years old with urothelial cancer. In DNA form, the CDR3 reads TGTGCCAGCAGCTTAGTGGCTAGCGGACCCTCCTACGAGCAGTACTTC. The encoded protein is CASSLVASGPSYEQYF.